This T cell receptor beta chain emerged from a study of blood T cell repertoires in COVID-19. This CDR3 contains 14 residues. Germline V gene data show CDR1 as SGHTA and CDR2 as FQGTGA. The J segment lost 4 bases and the V segment lost 5 bases, leaving 7 bases of the junction unmatched. Methods used by the authors: Reference gene primer amplification in the assay estimated nucleated cell counts. The repertoire was sequenced with immunoSEQ multiplex PCR; TCRdb's copy has only in-frame clones and lacks some. That table supplies the V and J calls and clone size; D and trimming were determined from the DNA. Here the sample spans fewer than 500,000 clones, 87% being singletons.

The chain uses TRBV7-3 and TRBJ1-2; TRBD1 matches at 7 bases. Input material: PBMCs or T cells enriched from blood (not recorded which). This clonotype originated in a young woman who had recovered from COVID-19. CDR3 protein: CASSQGGPIYGYTF. CDR3 in DNA: TGTGCCAGCAGCCAGGGGGGACCAATCTATGGCTACACCTTC.